This T cell receptor (beta chain) was found in a study of blood T cell repertoires in COVID-19. The overall study: T cells, B-cell-depleted T cells, or PBMCs provided the cDNA or gDNA that served as material.

This CDR3 has 14 amino acids. The germline V and J ends were trimmed by 0 bases and 6 bases, with 10 bases remaining between them. CDR1 is SGHNT and CDR2 is YYREEE in the germline V gene (reference sequence). This table comes from immunoSEQ multiplex PCR, and its TCRdb copy is limited to in-frame clones, with some not included. Of 200,000 to 250,000 clones in the sample, about 79% were seen once. This clone was detected a few times. The chain combines TRBV5-4 with TRBJ1-5; TRBD1 might be the D (5 bases). This receptor was obtained from an elderly man with acute or convalescent COVID-19. The specimen was peripheral blood. The CDR3 loop is CASSLAGGGQPQHF. The CDR3 DNA reads as TGTGCCAGCAGCTTGGCCGGGGGAGGTCAGCCCCAGCATTTT.